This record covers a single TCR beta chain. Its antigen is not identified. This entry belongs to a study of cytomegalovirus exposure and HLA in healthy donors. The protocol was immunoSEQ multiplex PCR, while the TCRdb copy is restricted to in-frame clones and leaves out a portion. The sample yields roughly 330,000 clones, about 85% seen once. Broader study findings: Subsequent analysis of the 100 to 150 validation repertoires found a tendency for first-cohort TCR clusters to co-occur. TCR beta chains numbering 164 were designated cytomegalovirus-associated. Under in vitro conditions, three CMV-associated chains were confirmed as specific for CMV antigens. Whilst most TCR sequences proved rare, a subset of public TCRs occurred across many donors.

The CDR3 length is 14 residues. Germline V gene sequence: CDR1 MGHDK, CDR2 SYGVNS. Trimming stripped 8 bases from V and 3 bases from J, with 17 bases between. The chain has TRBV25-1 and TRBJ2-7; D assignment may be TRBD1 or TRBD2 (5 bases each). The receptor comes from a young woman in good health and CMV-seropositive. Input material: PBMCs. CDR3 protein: CASADTRGFYEQYF. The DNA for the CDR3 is TGTGCCAGCGCCGACACTAGGGGATTCTACGAGCAGTACTTC.